Below, one T cell receptor (beta chain) is given with its context. Its specificity is unknown. The data were obtained in a study of T cell responses to AZD1222 COVID-19 vaccine. Study results and limitations: Spike as a whole was targeted by vaccine-associated CD4 TCRs, dominant at 160-218 and 743-854. Clonal diversity may have been underestimated in mostly white British donors.

The V gene lost 1 base and the J gene lost 5 bases, with 12 bases spanning the gap. The CDR3 loop spans 16 amino acids. Measured with immunoSEQ multiplex PCR; TCRdb has only the in-frame clones, and not every one. The sample yields around 94,000 clones, roughly nine tenths seen once. The rearrangement joins TRBV23-1 to TRBJ1-6; no clear D gene. TRBV23-1 is sorted into the ORF group, with uncertain function. Sequenced material: peripheral blood, taken on day 0 of AZD1222 vaccination. This receptor was identified in an adult in good health. Here the CDR3 reads CASSQFGEKNNSPLHF. In nucleotides, the CDR3 is TGCGCCAGCAGTCAATTCGGTGAGAAGAATAATTCACCCCTCCACTTT.